Listed here is a single TCR beta chain. The data are from a study of glioma-infiltrating T cells. TCR alpha and beta CDR3 regions were amplified from RNA using iRepertoire nested multiplex PCR. TCRdb analysed the multiplex PCR reads with MiXCR anew, one entry per CDR3 protein. The sample has about 140,000 distinct CDR3 sequences; more than 35% are singletons. The CDR3 consists of 14 residues. The germline V and J ends were trimmed by 5 bases and 2 bases, with 11 bases remaining between them. Per the germline V gene, CDR1 is SGHTA and CDR2 is FQGTGA. The genes are TRBV7-3 and TRBJ2-3; D is uncertain. The sequenced sample consisted of glioma tissue, nonneoplastic brain tissue, or PBMCs (not recorded which). This sequence was found in a human donor with low-grade glioma or glioblastoma, undergoing nonglioma brain surgery, or in good health (not recorded which). The CDR3 loop reads CASSPTANTDTQYF. CDR3 nucleotides: TGTGCCAGCAGCCCCACTGCGAACACAGATACGCAGTATTTT. The entire variable domain, with the rest obtained from reference TRBV7-3 and TRBJ2-3, is as follows: GAGVSQTPSNKVTEKGKYVELRCDPISGHTALYWYRQSLGQGPEFLIYFQGTGAADDSGLPNDRFFAVRPEGSVSTLKIQRTERGDSAVYLCASSPTANTDTQYFGPGTRLTVL.